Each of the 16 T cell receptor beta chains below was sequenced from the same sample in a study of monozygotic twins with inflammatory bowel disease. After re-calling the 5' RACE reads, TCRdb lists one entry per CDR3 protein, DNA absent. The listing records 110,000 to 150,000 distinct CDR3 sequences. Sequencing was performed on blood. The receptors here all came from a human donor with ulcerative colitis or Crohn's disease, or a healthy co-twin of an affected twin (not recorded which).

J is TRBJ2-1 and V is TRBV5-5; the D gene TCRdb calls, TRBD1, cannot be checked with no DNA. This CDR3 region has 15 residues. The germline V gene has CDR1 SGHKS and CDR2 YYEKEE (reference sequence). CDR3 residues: CASSLVQGRYNEQFF. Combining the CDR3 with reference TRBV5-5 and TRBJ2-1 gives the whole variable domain DAGVTQSPTHLIKTRGQQVTLRCSPISGHKSVSWYQQVLGQGPQFIFQYYEKEERGRGNFPDRFSARQFPNYSSELNVNALLLGDSALYLCASSLVQGRYNEQFFGPGTRLTVL.

This chain's CDR3 is CASSLSPRGSSTGELFF. The rearrangement links TRBV7-7 to TRBJ2-2; TCRdb gives TRBD1 as the D gene, but with no DNA this cannot be confirmed. CDR3 length: 17 amino acids. Germline V gene lookup returns CDR1 SSHAT and CDR2 FNYEAQ (reference sequence).

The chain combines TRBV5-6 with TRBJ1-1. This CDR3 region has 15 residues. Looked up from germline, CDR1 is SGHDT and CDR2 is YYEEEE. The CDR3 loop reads CASSTGGLWNTEAFF.

The CDR3 loop is CASSLDGQVNTGELFF. This chain uses TRBV5-1 with TRBJ2-2; TCRdb returns TRBD1, unconfirmable since there is no DNA. The CDR3 covers 16 residues. The germline CDR1 and CDR2 sequences are SGHRS and YFSETQ.

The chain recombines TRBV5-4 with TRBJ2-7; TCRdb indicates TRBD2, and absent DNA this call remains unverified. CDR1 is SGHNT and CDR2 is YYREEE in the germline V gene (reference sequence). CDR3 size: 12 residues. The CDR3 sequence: CASSPRQNEQYF.

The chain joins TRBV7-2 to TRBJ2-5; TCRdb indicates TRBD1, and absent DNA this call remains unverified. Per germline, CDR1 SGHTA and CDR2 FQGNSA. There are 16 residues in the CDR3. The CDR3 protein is CASSSPGGHREETQYF.

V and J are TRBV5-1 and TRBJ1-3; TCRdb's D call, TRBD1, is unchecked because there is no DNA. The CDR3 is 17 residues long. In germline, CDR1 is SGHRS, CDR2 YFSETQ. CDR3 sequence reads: CASSRTGGRNSGNTIYF.

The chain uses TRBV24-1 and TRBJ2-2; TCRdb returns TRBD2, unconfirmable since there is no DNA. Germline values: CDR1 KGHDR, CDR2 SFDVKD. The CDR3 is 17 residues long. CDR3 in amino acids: CATSDLRLAGGTGELFF.

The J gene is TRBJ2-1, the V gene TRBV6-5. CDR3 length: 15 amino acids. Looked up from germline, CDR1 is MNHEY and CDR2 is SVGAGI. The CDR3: CASRHTTPNYNEQFF.

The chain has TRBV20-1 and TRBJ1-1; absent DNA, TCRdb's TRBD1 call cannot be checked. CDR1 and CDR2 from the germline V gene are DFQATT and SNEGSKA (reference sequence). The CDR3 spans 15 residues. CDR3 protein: CSARGAAGGVTEAFF.

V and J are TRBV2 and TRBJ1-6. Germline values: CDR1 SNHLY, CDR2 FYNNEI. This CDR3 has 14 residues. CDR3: CASVWSSYNSPLHF.

CDR3: CSVEGGGATGELFF. This chain uses TRBV29-1 with TRBJ2-2; the TCRdb call, TRBD1, lacks DNA for checking. The CDR3 totals 14 residues. CDR1 and CDR2 from the germline V gene are SQVTM and ANQGSEA.

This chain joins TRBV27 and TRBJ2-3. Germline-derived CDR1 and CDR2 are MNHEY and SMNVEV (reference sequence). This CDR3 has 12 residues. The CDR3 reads CASSLLGGTQYF.

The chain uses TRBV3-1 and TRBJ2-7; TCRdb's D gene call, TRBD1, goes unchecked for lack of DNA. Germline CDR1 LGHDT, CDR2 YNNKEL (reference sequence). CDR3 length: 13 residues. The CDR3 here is CASSQGGPYEQYF.

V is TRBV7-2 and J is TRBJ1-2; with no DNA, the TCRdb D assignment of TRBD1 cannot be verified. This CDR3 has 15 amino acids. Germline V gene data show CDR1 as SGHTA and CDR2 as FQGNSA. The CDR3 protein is CASSLGGRAHYGYTF.

Here the CDR3 reads CASSQDSLGGNEQYF. The chain has TRBV4-3 and TRBJ2-7; TCRdb lists TRBD2, though no DNA is available to test this call. CDR1 is LGHNA, CDR2 YSLEER, per germline. The CDR3 contains 15 residues.